In its sample, the clone carrying this T cell receptor (beta chain) was seen many times. The data were obtained in a study of CD8 T cells in ankylosing spondylitis. Each CDR3 protein gets one entry after TCRdb re-called the 5' RACE reads with MiXCR. The sample lists some 340,000 distinct CDR3 sequences, roughly 15% occurring once. The material sequenced was blood, either unsorted or a sorted T cell fraction (not recorded which). This receptor was taken from a male donor with ankylosing spondylitis or in good health (not recorded which).

DNA for the CDR3: TGCGCCAGCAGGGGCGTGGGACCCCATAAGCACCCAGATACGCAGTATTTT. The encoded protein is CASRGVGPHKHPDTQYF. V usage is TRBV5-1 and J usage is TRBJ2-3; D is perhaps TRBD1 or TRBD2 (5 bases each). The V and J ends lost 5 bases and 4 bases respectively, with 23 bases between them. Germline CDR1 and CDR2: SGHRS and YFSETQ. This CDR3 is built from 17 residues. Complete variable domain (other parts from reference TRBV5-1 and TRBJ2-3): KAGVTQTPRYLIKTRGQQVTLSCSPISGHRSVSWYQQTPGQGLQFLFEYFSETQRNKGNFPGRFSGRQFSNSRSEMNVSTLELGDSALYLCASRGVGPHKHPDTQYFGPGTRLTVL.